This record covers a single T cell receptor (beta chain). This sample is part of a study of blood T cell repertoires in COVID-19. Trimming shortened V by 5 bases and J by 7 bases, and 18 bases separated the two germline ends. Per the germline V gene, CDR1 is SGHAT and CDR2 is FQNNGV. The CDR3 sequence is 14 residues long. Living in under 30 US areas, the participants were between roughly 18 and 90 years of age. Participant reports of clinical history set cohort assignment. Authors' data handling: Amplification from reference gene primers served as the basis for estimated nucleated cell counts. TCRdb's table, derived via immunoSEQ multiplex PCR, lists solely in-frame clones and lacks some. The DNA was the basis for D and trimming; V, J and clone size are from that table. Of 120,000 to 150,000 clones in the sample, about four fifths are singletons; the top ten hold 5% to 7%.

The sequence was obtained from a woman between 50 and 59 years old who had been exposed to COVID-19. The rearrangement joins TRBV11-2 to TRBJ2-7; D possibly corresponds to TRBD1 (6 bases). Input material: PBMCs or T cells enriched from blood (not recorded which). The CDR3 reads CASSPGHGVWEQYF. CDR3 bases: TGTGCCAGCAGCCCGGGACACGGCGTCTGGGAGCAGTACTTC.